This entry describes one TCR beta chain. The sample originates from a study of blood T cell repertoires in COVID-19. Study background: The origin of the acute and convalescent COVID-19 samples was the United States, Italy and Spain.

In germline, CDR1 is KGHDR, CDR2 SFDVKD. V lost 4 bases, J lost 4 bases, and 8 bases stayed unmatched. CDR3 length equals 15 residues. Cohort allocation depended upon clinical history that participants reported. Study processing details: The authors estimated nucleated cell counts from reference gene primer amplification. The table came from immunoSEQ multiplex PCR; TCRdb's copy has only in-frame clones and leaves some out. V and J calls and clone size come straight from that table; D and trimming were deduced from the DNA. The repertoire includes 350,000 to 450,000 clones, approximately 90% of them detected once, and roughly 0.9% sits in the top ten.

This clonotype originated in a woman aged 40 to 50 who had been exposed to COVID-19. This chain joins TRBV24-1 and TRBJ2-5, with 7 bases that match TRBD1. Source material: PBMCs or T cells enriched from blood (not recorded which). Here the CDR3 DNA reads TGTGCCACCAGTGACTCCGGGGCAGGGGGAGAGACCCAGTACTTC. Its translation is CATSDSGAGGETQYF.